One sample yielded the 8 T cell receptor beta chains listed below, sequenced in a study of blood T cells in healthy people across ages. For the second PCR, which ran for roughly 7 to 11 cycles, a sample-barcoded 5' primer and a J-beta primer mix were used. TCRdb re-called the 5' RACE reads through MiXCR, storing one row per CDR3 protein. The sample contains about 1,500,000 distinct CDR3 sequences, approximately 42% of which appear only once. The sequencing input was blood. The receptors derive from a woman in her late teens or twenties in good health.

About this clonotype itself: A much larger clone lies one base from this, so it may be a read error. CDR3 nucleotides: TGTGCCATCAGCTCACAGGCAGGGGGCTATGGCTACACCTTC. This codes for CAISSQAGGYGYTF. The chain recombines TRBV10-3 with TRBJ1-2, with TRBD1 identical over 7 bases. Germline V CDR1 and CDR2: ENHRY, SYGVKD. V gave up 6 bases and J gave up 4 bases; unmatched junction bases: 8. CDR3 length: 14 amino acids.

The rearrangement joins TRBV6-1 to TRBJ2-1; 12 positions agree with TRBD2. V shed 6 bases, J shed 5 bases, and the junction held 11 bases outside the gene matches. The V gene's germline CDR1 is MNHNS and CDR2 SASEGT. There are 17 residues in the CDR3. The CDR3 DNA follows: TGTGCCAGCAGCCAAAGACTAGCGGGAGCCCCACACAATGAGCAGTTCTTC. Translation gives CASSQRLAGAPHNEQFF.

V and J are TRBV29-1 and TRBJ2-1; 8 bases map to TRBD2. Unmatched junction bases numbered 7, after V lost 5 bases and J lost 10 bases. The CDR3 spans 12 residues. Germline assignment: CDR1 SQVTM and CDR2 ANQGSEA. CDR3: CSVLPGGREQFF. For the CDR3, the DNA is TGCAGCGTTCTCCCGGGGGGGAGGGAGCAGTTCTTC.

The chain joins TRBV5-1 to TRBJ1-1; D not resolved. The CDR3 is 16 amino acids. V was shortened by 4 bases and J by 8 bases, with 24 bases between the two germline ends. The V gene's germline CDR1 is SGHRS and CDR2 YFSETQ. The CDR3 DNA follows: TGCGCCAGCAGCCCCCGGAGGGCGGGAATGACAAAAGAAGCTTTCTTT. It translates to CASSPRRAGMTKEAFF.

As for this clonotype: At one end the junction does not follow the germline gene, possibly because of a read error. The chain joins TRBV6-5 to TRBJ2-3, with TRBD1 identical over 9 bases. The CDR3 is made up of 16 amino acids. Germline CDR1 reads MNHEY; CDR2 reads SVGAGI. The CDR3 nucleotides are TGTGCCAGCAGTCACTCCGGGACAGGGAAATCAGATACGCAGTATTTT. Its protein product is CASSHSGTGKSDTQYF.

This clonotype occurred many times. This chain links TRBV5-1 with TRBJ2-2, with D perhaps matching TRBD1 (6 bases). From germline, CDR1 is SGHRS and CDR2 YFSETQ. This CDR3 comprises 14 residues. V shed 3 bases and J shed 1 base, with 7 bases lying between them. CDR3 residues: CASSSGQNTGELFF. The CDR3 coding sequence is TGCGCCAGCAGCTCGGGACAGAACACCGGGGAGCTGTTTTTT. Using reference TRBV5-1 and TRBJ2-2 for the parts outside the CDR3, the full variable domain is KAGVTQTPRYLIKTRGQQVTLSCSPISGHRSVSWYQQTPGQGLQFLFEYFSETQRNKGNFPGRFSGRQFSNSRSEMNVSTLELGDSALYLCASSSGQNTGELFFGEGSRLTVL.

This clonotype occurred a few times. The rearrangement uses TRBV2 and TRBJ1-2; maybe TRBD1 (6 bases). This CDR3 spans 15 amino acids. Trimming left V 8 bases short and J 7 bases short, with 23 bases between. Germline loops: CDR1 SNHLY, CDR2 FYNNEI. This CDR3 reads CASSMRDTGTGGYTF. The DNA for the CDR3 is TGTGCCAGCTCTATGCGGGACACAGGAACGGGTGGCTACACCTTC.

The CDR3 region is CASRTGEINEQYF. For the CDR3, the DNA is TGCGCCAGCAGGACAGGGGAGATCAACGAGCAGTACTTC. V usage is TRBV5-1 and J usage is TRBJ2-7, with 8 nucleotides matching TRBD1. V was clipped by 5 bases and J by 5 bases; unmatched bases: 6. The CDR3 is 13 residues long. Germline CDR1 SGHRS, CDR2 YFSETQ.